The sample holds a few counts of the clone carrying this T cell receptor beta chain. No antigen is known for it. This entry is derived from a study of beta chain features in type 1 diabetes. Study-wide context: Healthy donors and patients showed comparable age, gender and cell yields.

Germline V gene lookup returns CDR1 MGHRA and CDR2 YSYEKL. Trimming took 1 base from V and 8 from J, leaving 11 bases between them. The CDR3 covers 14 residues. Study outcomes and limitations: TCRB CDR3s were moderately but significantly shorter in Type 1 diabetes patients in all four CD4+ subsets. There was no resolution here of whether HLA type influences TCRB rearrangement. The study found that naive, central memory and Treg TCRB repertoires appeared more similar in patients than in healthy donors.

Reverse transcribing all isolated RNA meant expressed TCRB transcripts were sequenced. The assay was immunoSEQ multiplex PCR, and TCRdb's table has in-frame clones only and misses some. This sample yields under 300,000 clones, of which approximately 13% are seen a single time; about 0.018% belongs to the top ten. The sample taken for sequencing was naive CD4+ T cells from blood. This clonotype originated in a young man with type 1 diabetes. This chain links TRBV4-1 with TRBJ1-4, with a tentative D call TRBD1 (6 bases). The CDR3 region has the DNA TGCGCCAGCAGCCAAGTTGGGGGCTCCGAAAAACTGTTTTTT. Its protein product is CASSQVGGSEKLFF.